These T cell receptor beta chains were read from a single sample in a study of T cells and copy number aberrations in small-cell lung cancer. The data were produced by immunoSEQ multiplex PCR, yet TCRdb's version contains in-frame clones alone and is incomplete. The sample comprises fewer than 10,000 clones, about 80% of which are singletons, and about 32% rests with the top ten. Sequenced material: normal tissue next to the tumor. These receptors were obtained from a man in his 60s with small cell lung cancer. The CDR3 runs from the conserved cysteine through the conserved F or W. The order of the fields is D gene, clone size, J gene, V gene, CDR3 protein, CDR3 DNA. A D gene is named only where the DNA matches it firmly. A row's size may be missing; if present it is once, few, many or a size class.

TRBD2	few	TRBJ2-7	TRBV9	CASSKGLAGGNDEQYF	TGTGCCAGCAGCAAGGGACTAGCGGGAGGGAACGACGAGCAGTACTTC
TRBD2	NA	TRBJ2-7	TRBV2	CASTLPPGGLYEQYF	TGTGCCAGCACCCTCCCTCCGGGAGGGCTCTACGAGCAGTACTTC
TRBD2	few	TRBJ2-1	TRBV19	CASSGTSGSNEQFF	TGTGCCAGTAGTGGGACTAGCGGGAGCAATGAGCAGTTCTTC
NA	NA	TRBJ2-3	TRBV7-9	CASRPLRPISSTDTQYF	TGTGCCAGCAGACCCCTAAGACCAATTTCTAGCACAGATACGCAGTATTTT
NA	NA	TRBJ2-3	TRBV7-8	CASSQRPSTDTQYF	TGTGCCAGCAGCCAAAGACCAAGCACAGATACGCAGTATTTT
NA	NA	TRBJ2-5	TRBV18	CASSRGETQYF	TGTGCCAGCTCACGCGGAGAGACCCAGTACTTC
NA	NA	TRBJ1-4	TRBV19	CASSIGGRAGEEKLFF	TGTGCCAGTAGTATAGGAGGACGGGCCGGGGAAGAAAAACTGTTTTTT
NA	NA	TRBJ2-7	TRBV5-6	CASSLRRGEQYF	TGTGCCAGCAGCTTGAGACGCGGCGAGCAGTACTTC
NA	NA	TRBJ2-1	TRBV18	CASSPLFTGGGAGNEQFF	TGTGCCAGCTCACCACTCTTTACAGGAGGAGGGGCGGGAAATGAGCAGTTCTTC
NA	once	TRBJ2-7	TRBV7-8	CASTLGPGYEQYF	TGTGCCAGCACATTAGGTCCGGGCTACGAGCAGTACTTC
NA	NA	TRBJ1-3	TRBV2	CASSAGTLGGNTIYF	TGTGCCAGCAGTGCAGGGACACTTGGCGGAAACACCATATATTTT
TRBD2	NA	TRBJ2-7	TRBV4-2	CASSPGGSGRELSEQYF	TGTGCCAGCAGCCCGGGGGGTAGCGGGAGGGAGTTAAGCGAGCAGTACTTC
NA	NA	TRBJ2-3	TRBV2	CASSEAGSTDTQYF	TGTGCCAGCAGTGAAGCGGGGAGCACAGATACGCAGTATTTT
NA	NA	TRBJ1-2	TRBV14	CASSQADGGYTF	TGTGCCAGCAGCCAAGCTGACGGTGGCTACACCTTC
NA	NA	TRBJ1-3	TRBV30	CAWSVQTGGNTIYF	TGTGCCTGGAGTGTACAGACAGGTGGAAACACCATATATTTT
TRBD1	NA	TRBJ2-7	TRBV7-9	CASSFAGTGTYEQYF	TGTGCCAGCAGCTTCGCCGGGACAGGGACGTACGAGCAGTACTTC
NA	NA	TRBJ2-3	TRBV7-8	CASSLGLRLGMPDTQYF	TGTGCCAGCAGCTTAGGGCTGCGACTAGGGATGCCAGATACGCAGTATTTT
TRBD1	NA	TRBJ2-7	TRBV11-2	CASSLGGAGTGVYEQYF	TGTGCCAGCAGCTTAGGCGGAGCCGGGACAGGTGTCTACGAGCAGTACTTC
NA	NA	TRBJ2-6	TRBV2	CASSDEFSGANVLTF	TGTGCCAGCAGTGACGAGTTCTCTGGGGCCAACGTCCTGACTTTC
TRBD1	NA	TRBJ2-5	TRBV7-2	CASSLEGTAQETQYF	TGTGCCAGCAGCTTAGAAGGGACAGCACAAGAGACCCAGTACTTC
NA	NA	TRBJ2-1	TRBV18	CASSPNWGRNEQFF	TGTGCCAGCTCACCAAACTGGGGGAGAAATGAGCAGTTCTTC
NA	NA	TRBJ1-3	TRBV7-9	CASSLDGGVTGNTIYF	TGTGCCAGCAGCTTAGACGGGGGGGTTACTGGAAACACCATATATTTT
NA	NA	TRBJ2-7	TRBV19	CASSFRQVGYEQYF	TGTGCCAGTAGTTTCCGACAGGTGGGCTACGAGCAGTACTTC
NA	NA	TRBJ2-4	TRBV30	CAGTGDSGAKNIQYF	TGTGCCGGGACGGGGGACAGCGGTGCCAAAAACATTCAGTACTTC
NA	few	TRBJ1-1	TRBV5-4	CASSFRTSIRTEAFF	TGTGCCAGCAGCTTTAGGACTTCGATTCGGACTGAAGCTTTCTTT
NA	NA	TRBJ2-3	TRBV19	CASRGSEETQYF	TGTGCCAGCCGGGGGAGTGAGGAAACGCAGTATTTT
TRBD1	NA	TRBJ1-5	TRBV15	CATSLPGTGPYSNQPQHF	TGTGCCACCAGCCTACCCGGGACAGGGCCCTATAGCAATCAGCCCCAGCATTTT
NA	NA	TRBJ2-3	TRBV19	CASSPRLVVGTDTQYF	TGTGCCAGTAGTCCTAGACTAGTGGTTGGCACAGATACGCAGTATTTT
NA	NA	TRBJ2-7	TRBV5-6	CASSRDTYEQYF	TGTGCCAGCAGCCGGGACACCTACGAGCAGTACTTC
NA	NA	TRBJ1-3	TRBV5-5	CASSWSSNPGPGNTIYF	TGTGCCAGCAGCTGGTCCTCTAATCCGGGGCCTGGAAACACCATATATTTT
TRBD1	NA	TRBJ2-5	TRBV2	CASSSGTGKETQYF	TGTGCCAGCAGTTCCGGGACAGGGAAAGAGACCCAGTACTTC
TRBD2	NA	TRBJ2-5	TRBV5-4	CASSLGLARGETQYF	TGTGCCAGCAGCCTGGGACTAGCGAGGGGGGAGACCCAGTACTTC
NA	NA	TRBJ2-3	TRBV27	CASSPWGSSPTDTQYF	TGTGCCAGCAGTCCGTGGGGTAGTTCTCCAACAGATACGCAGTATTTT
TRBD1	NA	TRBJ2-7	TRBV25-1	CASSESPGQGTTYEQYF	TGTGCCAGCAGTGAATCCCCTGGACAGGGGACCACCTACGAGCAGTACTTC
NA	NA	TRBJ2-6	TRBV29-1	CSVEGGPGSPSGANVLTF	TGCAGCGTTGAAGGGGGTCCGGGGAGTCCCTCTGGGGCCAACGTCCTGACTTTC
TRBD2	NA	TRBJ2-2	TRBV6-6	CASSYEGLANTGELFF	TGTGCCAGCAGTTACGAGGGACTAGCGAACACCGGGGAGCTGTTTTTT
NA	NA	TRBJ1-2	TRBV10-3	CAISARRVDGYTF	TGTGCCATCAGTGCCCGCAGGGTAGATGGCTACACCTTC
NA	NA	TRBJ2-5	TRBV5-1	CASSLDGYQETQYF	TGCGCCAGCAGCTTGGATGGCTATCAAGAGACCCAGTACTTC
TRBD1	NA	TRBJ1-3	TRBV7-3	CASSGTGGPRFGGNTIYF	TGTGCCAGCAGCGGGACAGGAGGCCCCCGCTTTGGCGGAAACACCATATATTTT
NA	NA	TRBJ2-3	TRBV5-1	CASSTDGVTDTQYF	TGCGCCAGCAGCACCGACGGAGTCACAGATACGCAGTATTTT
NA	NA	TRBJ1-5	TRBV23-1	CASSQWTESGQPQHF	TGCGCCAGCAGTCAATGGACGGAAAGCGGTCAGCCCCAGCATTTT